These 21 T cell receptor beta chains originate from one sample sequenced in a study of T cell responses to AZD1222 COVID-19 vaccine. Sequencing used immunoSEQ multiplex PCR; TCRdb keeps in-frame clones, though not all of them. Of under 200,000 clones listed, 75% to 95% are singletons. Sequenced material: peripheral blood, taken on day 0 of AZD1222 vaccination. Source of these receptors: an adult in good health.

The chain joins TRBV27 to TRBJ2-7; 7 nucleotides line up with TRBD2. V lost 2 bases and J lost 4; bases outside the gene matches: 5. The CDR3 extends over 14 amino acids. CDR1 and CDR2 (germline): MNHEY, SMNVEV (reference sequence). In nucleotides, the CDR3 is TGTGCCAGCAGTTTAAGCGGGGATCAGTACGAGCAGTACTTC. This gives the protein CASSLSGDQYEQYF.

The chain is built from TRBV24-1 and TRBJ2-3, with a weak D call TRBD2 (5 bases). Per the germline V gene, CDR1 is KGHDR and CDR2 is SFDVKD. The ends were cut back, 2 bases at V and 2 bases at J, with 10 bases in the middle. This CDR3 contains 15 residues. The CDR3 region has the DNA TGTGCCACCAGTGATTCCACGGGATTCACAGATACGCAGTATTTT. The encoded protein is CATSDSTGFTDTQYF.

The V and J genes are TRBV28 and TRBJ2-1; D is ambiguous. The germline V and J ends were trimmed by 10 bases and 6 bases, with 10 bases remaining between them. CDR1 is MDHEN and CDR2 is SYDVKM in the germline V gene. The CDR3 is 11 residues long. DNA of the CDR3: TGTGCCACCTTCACCCGCAATGAGCAGTTCTTC. It codes for CATFTRNEQFF.

This chain uses TRBV5-1 with TRBJ1-2; maybe TRBD1 (5 bases). Germline-derived CDR1 and CDR2 are SGHRS and YFSETQ. The CDR3 length is 14 residues. The V end lost 2 bases, the J end lost 4 bases, and 12 bases lay between the germline ends. The CDR3 is CASSLGDPSYGYTF. The CDR3 DNA sequence: TGCGCCAGCAGCTTAGGGGACCCAAGCTATGGCTACACCTTC.

The gene calls are TRBV7-9 and TRBJ2-7; tentative D call: TRBD1 (5 bases). Germline lookup yields CDR1 SEHNR and CDR2 FQNEAQ (reference sequence). Trimming stripped 3 bases from V and 5 bases from J, with 8 bases between. The CDR3 consists of 12 residues. The CDR3 region is CASSFQGDEQYF. Here the CDR3 DNA reads TGTGCCAGCAGCTTTCAAGGGGACGAGCAGTACTTC.

This chain links TRBV7-9 with TRBJ2-7, with D perhaps matching TRBD2 (5 bases). Germline loops: CDR1 SEHNR, CDR2 FQNEAQ (reference sequence). With 5 bases removed from V and 0 bases from J, the gap between germline ends came to 11 bases. The CDR3 is 14 amino acids. In nucleotides, the CDR3 is TGTGCCAGCAGCCCGGGATTCAGCTCCTACGAGCAGTACTTC. It codes for CASSPGFSSYEQYF.

This clone was observed a handful of times. The chain joins TRBV28 to TRBJ1-1; possible D gene TRBD1, 5 bases. Germline assignment: CDR1 MDHEN and CDR2 SYDVKM. The CDR3 spans 13 residues. V was trimmed by 6 bases and J by 2 bases, leaving 10 bases between them. CDR3: CASSRQRNTEAFF. The DNA of the CDR3 is TGTGCCAGCAGCAGACAGCGTAACACTGAAGCTTTCTTT.

CDR3 sequence: CASSYMGGDYGYTF. The CDR3 DNA reads TGTGCCAGCAGTTACATGGGCGGGGACTATGGCTACACCTTC. The J gene is TRBJ1-2, the V gene TRBV6-5; no definite D call. CDR1 is MNHEY, CDR2 SVGAGI, per germline. The germline V and J ends were trimmed by 2 bases and 3 bases, with 10 bases remaining between them. This CDR3 region has 14 residues.

This chain links TRBV2 with TRBJ2-3, with D possibly matching TRBD1 (5 bases). Trimming left V 4 bases short and J 0 bases short, with 11 bases between. CDR1 is SNHLY and CDR2 is FYNNEI in the germline V gene. This CDR3 is built from 15 residues. The chain's CDR3 is CASSARTSSTDTQYF. Here the CDR3 DNA reads TGTGCCAGCAGTGCAAGGACATCTAGCACAGATACGCAGTATTTT.

The table lists this clone with a few counts. The chain links TRBV6-6 to TRBJ1-6; the match to TRBD1 covers 10 bases. From germline, CDR1 is MNHNY and CDR2 SVGAGI (reference sequence). V was clipped by 7 bases and J by 9 bases; unmatched bases: 9. The CDR3 runs to 15 residues. The CDR3 DNA reads TGTGCCAGCACTATGACAGGGGGCGAGTCTTCACCCCTCCACTTT. Amino acids: CASTMTGGESSPLHF.

There are a few counts of this clone. This rearrangement joins TRBV7-9 to TRBJ1-1, with unresolved D. Looked up from germline, CDR1 is SEHNR and CDR2 is FQNEAQ (reference sequence). The CDR3 runs to 14 residues. V was clipped by 6 bases and J by 1 base, with 12 bases between them. The CDR3 region is CASRGGVENTEAFF. The CDR3 DNA follows: TGTGCCAGCAGGGGCGGGGTAGAGAACACTGAAGCTTTCTTT.

The chain is built from TRBV13 and TRBJ2-1, with 10 bases lining up with TRBD1. V shed 5 bases, J shed 7 bases, and the junction held 8 bases outside the gene matches. This CDR3 is built from 15 residues. Per germline, CDR1 PRHDT and CDR2 FYEKMQ (reference sequence). The chain's CDR3 is CASSLDGQGVNEQFF. The CDR3 nucleotides are TGTGCCAGCAGCCTCGACGGACAGGGGGTTAATGAGCAGTTCTTC.

The gene calls are TRBV6-2 or TRBV6-3 and TRBJ1-5, with 7 bases aligning to TRBD1. This CDR3 spans 15 amino acids. The germline CDR1 and CDR2 sequences are MNHEY and SVGEGT. V shed 6 bases, J shed 7 bases, and the junction held 12 bases outside the gene matches. CDR3 protein: CASSPQGEYNQPQHF. The CDR3 bases are TGTGCCAGCAGCCCCCAGGGGGAATACAACCAGCCCCAGCATTTT.

The chain couples TRBV7-8 to TRBJ2-2; D is perhaps TRBD1 (6 bases). This CDR3 is 16 amino acids long. Trimming cost V 5 bases and J 0 bases, with 13 bases left between them. Germline values: CDR1 SGHVS, CDR2 FQNEAQ. The DNA of the CDR3 is TGTGCCAGCAGCCCTTACAGGGTCGCGAACACCGGGGAGCTGTTTTTT. Residues: CASSPYRVANTGELFF.

The chain uses TRBV6-5 and TRBJ2-7; 7 bases map to TRBD1. Germline V gene sequence: CDR1 MNHEY, CDR2 SVGAGI. The CDR3 has 14 residues. J was trimmed by 0 bases and V by 6 bases; bases with no gene match: 5. CDR3 protein: CASRPGQISYEQYF. The CDR3 DNA reads as TGTGCCAGCAGGCCGGGACAGATCTCCTACGAGCAGTACTTC.

The V gene is TRBV19, the J gene TRBJ2-6, with D unresolved. The V end lost 5 bases, the J end lost 4 bases, and 9 bases lay between the germline ends. The CDR3 sequence is 14 residues long. Germline values: CDR1 LNHDA, CDR2 SQIVND (reference sequence). Here the CDR3 DNA reads TGTGCCAGTAGTGGAGACGCAGGGGCCAACGTCCTGACTTTC. This encodes CASSGDAGANVLTF.

The CDR3 loop is CASSINTGVGSPLHF. The CDR3 nucleotides are TGTGCCAGTAGTATCAACACAGGGGTGGGTTCACCCCTCCACTTT. J is TRBJ1-6 and V is TRBV19, with 7 bases that match TRBD1. V gave up 3 bases and J gave up 9 bases; unmatched junction bases: 8. The V gene's germline CDR1 is LNHDA and CDR2 SQIVND (reference sequence). The CDR3 has 15 residues.

The gene calls are TRBV12-2 and TRBJ1-3. TRBV12-2 is reported as a pseudogene. CDR3 length: 16 amino acids. CDR3 loop: CASRLGGVRSGNTIYF. CDR3 nucleotides: TGTGCAAGTCGCTTAGGAGGGGTCCGCTCTGGAAACACCATATATTTT.

This clone was picked up a small number of times. The rearrangement uses TRBV19 and TRBJ2-2; 9 bases line up with TRBD1. Germline V gene sequence: CDR1 LNHDA, CDR2 SQIVND (reference sequence). This CDR3 region has 15 residues. The ends lost 4 bases at V and 9 bases at J; junction bases unmatched: 9. The CDR3 sequence: CASSTRDRAARELFF. The DNA for the CDR3 is TGTGCCAGTAGTACACGGGACAGGGCAGCACGGGAGCTGTTTTTT.

The chain uses TRBV11-3 and TRBJ2-7, with 10 positions matching TRBD2. V shed 1 base and J 4 bases; nucleotides not matched to a gene: 7. This CDR3 contains 16 residues. The germline gives CDR1 SGHNT, CDR2 YENEEA. The CDR3 sequence is CASSLVGTSVGYEQYF. The CDR3 bases are TGTGCCAGCAGCTTAGTTGGGACTAGCGTGGGGTACGAGCAGTACTTC.

This chain links TRBV14 with TRBJ2-5, with 9 bases identical to TRBD1. Germline V gene data show CDR1 as SGHDN and CDR2 as FVKESK. Trimming removed 3 bases from V and 1 base from J; junction bases left unmatched: 6. The CDR3 covers 16 residues. The CDR3 bases are TGTGCCAGCAGCCATCTAGGACAGGGGAGCCAAGAGACCCAGTACTTC. Its translation: CASSHLGQGSQETQYF.